The rows below give T cell receptor beta chains drawn from one sample of a study of cytomegalovirus exposure and HLA in healthy donors. Generated by immunoSEQ multiplex PCR, the TCRdb table keeps only in-frame clones and is missing some. The table shows about 140,000 clones, with over 75% occurring only once. The sample consisted of PBMCs. All receptors come from a man aged 45 to 65 in good health and CMV-seronegative. CDR3s include the opening cysteine and the closing phenylalanine or tryptophan. The D gene is left open where the match is weak. Only some rows state a clone size, as once, few, many or a class for expanded clones.

v_call	j_call	clone_size	d_call	cdr3_aa	cdr3_nt
TRBV11-3	TRBJ1-1	-	-	CASSPGLTNTEAFF	TGTGCCAGCAGCCCAGGACTGACGAACACTGAAGCTTTCTTT
TRBV9	TRBJ2-1	few	TRBD1	CASSGQGAHGNEQFF	TGTGCCAGCAGCGGACAGGGGGCGCATGGCAATGAGCAGTTCTTC
TRBV19	TRBJ2-2	-	-	CASSTPGLQGFTGELFF	TGTGCCAGTAGTACCCCGGGACTCCAGGGTTTCACCGGGGAGCTGTTTTTT
TRBV5-8	TRBJ1-2	-	-	CASSSTGSRPYGYTF	TGTGCCAGCAGCTCTACAGGTTCACGGCCGTATGGCTACACCTTC
TRBV4-1	TRBJ2-2	once	-	CASSQGYGGYGELFF	TGCGCCAGCAGCCAAGGTTACGGCGGTTACGGGGAGCTGTTTTTT
TRBV6-6	TRBJ2-4	-	-	CASSPTGAKNIQYF	TGTGCCAGCAGCCCCACAGGAGCCAAAAACATTCAGTACTTC
TRBV5-5	TRBJ2-2	-	-	CASSFELTGVATGELFF	TGTGCCAGCAGCTTTGAATTGACAGGAGTCGCCACCGGGGAGCTGTTTTTT
TRBV10-1	TRBJ2-7	-	TRBD1	CASRMQGAQILDYEQYF	TGCGCCAGCAGGATGCAGGGGGCCCAAATCCTAGACTACGAGCAGTACTTC
TRBV4-1	TRBJ2-2	-	TRBD2	CASSQVLAGGPNTGELFF	TGCGCCAGCAGCCAAGTTCTAGCGGGAGGACCGAACACCGGGGAGCTGTTTTTT
TRBV25-1	TRBJ2-2	-	-	CASSEIGQLLNTGELFF	TGTGCCAGCAGTGAAATTGGACAGTTGCTAAACACCGGGGAGCTGTTTTTT
TRBV2	TRBJ2-7	-	-	CASSPLYEQYF	TGTGCCAGCAGTCCCCTCTACGAGCAGTACTTC
TRBV18	TRBJ2-7	-	-	CASSPPNRASYEQYF	TGTGCCAGCTCACCACCGAACAGGGCCTCCTACGAGCAGTACTTC
TRBV2	TRBJ2-6	-	-	CASSERRQSNSGANVLTF	TGTGCCAGCAGTGAACGGCGACAGAGTAACTCTGGGGCCAACGTCCTGACTTTC
TRBV7-9	TRBJ1-5	few	TRBD1	CASSSGQNQPQHF	TGTGCCAGCAGTTCGGGACAGAATCAGCCCCAGCATTTT
TRBV5-1	TRBJ2-5	-	-	CASSPRTVQETQYF	TGCGCCAGCAGCCCCAGGACAGTGCAAGAGACCCAGTACTTC
TRBV2	TRBJ2-5	-	-	CASTGTSQETQYF	TGTGCCAGCACTGGGACATCGCAAGAGACCCAGTACTTC
TRBV27	TRBJ1-2	-	TRBD1	CASSREGTGPINYGYTF	TGTGCCAGCAGCCGTGAGGGGACAGGGCCGATAAACTATGGCTACACCTTC
TRBV6-5	TRBJ1-1	-	TRBD1	CASSYWRGQGASEAFF	TGTGCCAGCAGTTACTGGAGGGGACAGGGGGCTTCTGAAGCTTTCTTT
TRBV23-1	TRBJ2-2	-	TRBD2	CASMVGTSSTWGTGELFF	TGCGCCAGCATGGTCGGGACTAGCAGCACATGGGGAACCGGGGAGCTGTTTTTT
TRBV5-1	TRBJ1-2	-	-	CASSPGGVRYYGYTF	TGCGCCAGCAGCCCGGGGGGGGTGAGGTACTATGGCTACACCTTC
TRBV9	TRBJ2-7	once	TRBD1	CASSGGQGSQYF	TGTGCCAGCAGCGGAGGACAGGGATCGCAGTACTTC
TRBV19	TRBJ2-5	-	-	CASSLGGGLQTETQYF	TGTGCCAGCAGTCTGGGGGGTGGCCTTCAGACGGAGACCCAGTACTTC
TRBV5-1	TRBJ2-7	-	TRBD1	CASSLGPGQYYEQYF	TGCGCCAGCAGCTTGGGGCCGGGACAGTACTACGAGCAGTACTTC
TRBV5-1	TRBJ2-7	few	-	CASKGEYEQYF	TGCGCCAGCAAGGGGGAGTACGAGCAGTACTTC
TRBV28	TRBJ1-2	once	TRBD1	CASSNPGQPRANYGYTF	TGTGCCAGCAGTAACCCGGGACAGCCGAGAGCTAACTATGGCTACACCTTC
TRBV28	TRBJ2-3	-	-	CASSGGRGTDTQYF	TGTGCCAGCAGTGGGGGCAGGGGCACAGATACGCAGTATTTT
TRBV5-4	TRBJ2-1	-	TRBD2	CASSGPGLAGGAEQFF	TGTGCCAGCAGCGGCCCGGGACTAGCGGGAGGTGCTGAGCAGTTCTTC
TRBV5-1	TRBJ2-7	-	TRBD1	CASSLRDSLQQYF	TGCGCCAGCAGCTTAAGGGACAGCCTCCAGCAGTACTTC
TRBV25-1	TRBJ2-7	-	TRBD1	CASSAWRQGASYEQYF	TGTGCCAGCAGTGCTTGGAGACAGGGGGCGAGCTACGAGCAGTACTTC
TRBV30	TRBJ1-5	-	-	CAWSGGQLSNQPQHF	TGTGCCTGGAGTGGCGGACAACTTAGCAATCAGCCCCAGCATTTT
TRBV5-1	TRBJ2-3	-	-	CASSFGPTADTQYF	TGCGCCAGCAGCTTTGGGCCTACCGCAGATACGCAGTATTTT
TRBV21-1	TRBJ2-4	-	-	CASSSQGVRAKNIQYF	TGTGCCAGCAGCTCACAGGGAGTTCGAGCCAAAAACATTCAGTACTTC
TRBV27	TRBJ2-5	-	-	CASSLLRRGKETQYF	TGTGCCAGCAGTTTATTGAGACGGGGGAAAGAGACCCAGTACTTC
TRBV7-9	TRBJ2-1	once	TRBD2	CASSGGRSRYEQFF	TGTGCCAGCAGCGGCGGGAGGAGTCGCTATGAGCAGTTCTTC
TRBV28	TRBJ1-2	-	-	CASSFLGASNGYTF	TGTGCCAGCAGTTTCTTAGGGGCGTCTAATGGCTACACCTTC
TRBV2	TRBJ1-2	-	-	CASSEGTHYGYTF	TGTGCCAGCAGTGAAGGGACACACTATGGCTACACCTTC